This T cell receptor beta chain was identified in a study of OX40 agonist ivuxolimab in advanced cancers. Turning to the study itself: The diagnoses of dose-escalation patients were hepatocellular carcinoma, melanoma, renal cell or head and neck cancer. Whole-study findings and limits: Nonresponders included some who also had low normalized T-cell clonal expansion. At 0.1 to 3.0 mg/kg and by week 6, clonal expansion occurred in CD4+ and CD8+ blood T cells.

The table came from immunoSEQ multiplex PCR; TCRdb's copy has only in-frame clones and leaves some out. The sample holds 35,000 to 50,000 clones, approximately 86% seen once. Losses at the gene ends were 0 bases for V and 8 bases for J; bases not matched to a gene: 9. The CDR3 has 15 amino acids. CDR1 and CDR2 from the germline V gene are SGDLS and YYNGEE. Blood was sampled at baseline, cycle 4 day 1, and cycle 7 day 1. With regard to this clone: Its specificity is unknown.

This TCR came from an adult with an advanced solid tumor such as melanoma, head and neck, liver or kidney cancer. Sample: CD4+ or CD8+ T cells sorted from blood, taken in a trial of the OX40 agonist ivuxolimab. This chain uses TRBV9 with TRBJ1-2; 8 bases match TRBD1. CDR3 region: CASSVEAGGARGYTF. The CDR3 DNA is TGTGCCAGCAGCGTAGAGGCAGGGGGCGCAAGGGGCTACACCTTC. The whole variable domain, filled in from reference TRBV9 and TRBJ1-2, reads DSGVTQTPKHLITATGQRVTLRCSPRSGDLSVYWYQQSLDQGLQFLIQYYNGEERAKGNILERFSAQQFPDLHSELNLSSLELGDSALYFCASSVEAGGARGYTFGSGTRLTVV.